This TCR beta chain came from a study of blood T cell repertoires in COVID-19. Study information: Both acute and convalescent COVID-19 samples were obtained from the United States, Italy and Spain.

The V and J ends lost 4 bases and 7 bases, in that order; junction bases with no gene match: 12. The V gene's germline CDR1 is SGHNT and CDR2 YYREEE (reference sequence). The CDR3 consists of 17 residues. Some clones are missing from TCRdb's copy, which holds only in-frame ones; the method was immunoSEQ multiplex PCR. The sample yields 350,000 or so clones, around 80% seen once. Sequencing input: peripheral blood. This TCR derives from a young man with active or convalescent COVID-19. The chain couples TRBV5-4 to TRBJ2-2, with 11 bases aligning to TRBD2. In DNA, the CDR3 is TGTGCCAGCAGCAACGCCATAGCGGGAGGGCCGGGCGGGGAGCTGTTTTTT. This sequence encodes CASSNAIAGGPGGELFF.